The 10 T cell receptor beta chains reported below all come from one sample, sequenced in a study of OX40 agonist ivuxolimab in advanced cancers. Produced via immunoSEQ multiplex PCR; TCRdb's table is partial and in-frame only. Of 55,000 to 75,000 clones in the sample, about 86% are singletons; the top ten hold around 0.75%. The specimen comprised CD4+ or CD8+ T cells sorted from blood, sampled in a trial of the OX40 agonist ivuxolimab. The origin of the receptors is an adult with an advanced solid tumor such as melanoma, head and neck, liver or kidney cancer.

The CDR3 coding sequence is TGTGCCAGCAGCGTAGCTCCGGATTGGGGGGAGACCCAGTACTTC. Protein sequence: CASSVAPDWGETQYF. This chain links TRBV9 with TRBJ2-5; D may be TRBD1 or TRBD2 (5 bases each). The CDR3 is 15 amino acids. Germline lookup yields CDR1 SGDLS and CDR2 YYNGEE. V gave up 0 bases and J gave up 5 bases, with 14 bases separating them.

The rearrangement uses TRBV6-6 and TRBJ2-7; no definite D call. The germline gives CDR1 MNHNY, CDR2 SVGAGI (reference sequence). This CDR3 comprises 12 residues. Trimming pared 7 bases from V and 3 bases from J, leaving 10 bases between. CDR3 in amino acids: CASTDNSYEQYF. In DNA, the CDR3 is TGTGCCAGCACCGACAACAGCTACGAGCAGTACTTC.

The genes are TRBV15 and TRBJ1-1, with TRBD1 identical over 8 bases. The CDR3 totals 14 residues. V gave up 1 base and J gave up 4 bases; unmatched junction bases: 2. CDR1 and CDR2 from the germline V gene are LNHNV and YYDKDF (reference sequence). The CDR3 loop reads CATSRVTGGTEAFF. CDR3 DNA sequence: TGTGCCACCAGCAGAGTCACAGGGGGCACTGAAGCTTTCTTT.

The gene calls are TRBV4-1 and TRBJ2-5; 10 bases are a match to TRBD2. Losses at the gene ends were 2 bases for V and 9 bases for J; bases not matched to a gene: 18. Germline V gene lookup returns CDR1 MGHRA and CDR2 YSYEKL. This CDR3 is 18 amino acids long. CDR3 region: CASSQLIAGTSATRAQYF. The DNA for the CDR3 is TGCGCCAGCAGCCAATTAATTGCCGGGACTAGCGCAACCAGGGCCCAGTACTTC.

The genes are TRBV7-7 and TRBJ2-5, with D perhaps TRBD2 (6 bases). The CDR3 contains 14 residues. Trimming took off 5 bases at V and 4 bases at J, with 14 bases between the two ends. The germline V gene encodes CDR1 SSHAT and CDR2 FNYEAQ (reference sequence). The CDR3 region is CASSRLVGGETQYF. The CDR3 DNA reads TGTGCCAGCAGCCGACTAGTGGGGGGAGAGACCCAGTACTTC.

The chain recombines TRBV19 with TRBJ1-6; 9 bases are a match to TRBD1. This CDR3 has 15 amino acids. The germline CDR1 and CDR2 sequences are LNHDA and SQIVND (reference sequence). The V segment lost 7 bases and the J segment 4 bases; nucleotides outside the gene matches: 5. DNA for the CDR3: TGTGCCAGTACCCAGGACAGGGGTTATAATTCACCCCTCCACTTT. Translation gives CASTQDRGYNSPLHF.

The rearrangement joins TRBV5-4 to TRBJ2-5, with D possibly TRBD1 on 6 matching bases. Looked up from germline, CDR1 is SGHNT and CDR2 is YYREEE (reference sequence). This CDR3 has 15 amino acids. V lost 3 bases and J lost 4, with 16 bases in between. The CDR3 reads CASSSRPGEGETQYF. The CDR3 DNA sequence: TGTGCCAGCAGCTCCCGCCCAGGGGAAGGAGAGACCCAGTACTTC. The whole variable domain, filled in from reference TRBV5-4 and TRBJ2-5, reads ETGVTQSPTHLIKTRGQQVTLRCSSQSGHNTVSWYQQALGQGPQFIFQYYREEENGRGNFPPRFSGLQFPNYSSELNVNALELDDSALYLCASSSRPGEGETQYFGPGTRLLVL.

The rearrangement uses TRBV11-2 and TRBJ1-2, with D possibly being TRBD1 (6 bases). CDR1 is SGHAT and CDR2 is FQNNGV in the germline V gene. This CDR3 has 15 residues. V shed 1 base and J shed 2 bases, with 11 bases lying between them. In DNA form, the CDR3 reads TGTGCCAGCAGCTTAGTACGGCAGGGGAACTATGGCTACACCTTC. It specifies CASSLVRQGNYGYTF. Supplemented by reference TRBV11-2 and TRBJ1-2, the full variable domain reads EAGVAQSPRYKIIEKRQSVAFWCNPISGHATLYWYQQILGQGPKLLIQFQNNGVVDDSQLPKDRFSAERLKGVDSTLKIQPAKLEDSAVYLCASSLVRQGNYGYTFGSGTRLTVV.

The chain carries TRBV11-2 and TRBJ2-3; 13 positions agree with TRBD2. Per the germline V gene, CDR1 is SGHAT and CDR2 is FQNNGV. This CDR3 is 17 amino acids long. Trimming removed 5 bases from V and 0 bases from J; junction bases left unmatched: 5. In nucleotides, the CDR3 is TGTGCCAGCAGCACCAGGACTAGCGGGAGAAGCACAGATACGCAGTATTTT. Amino acids: CASSTRTSGRSTDTQYF.

This chain connects TRBV2 to TRBJ2-5; possibly TRBD1 for D (5 bases). Trimming took 7 bases from V and 4 from J, leaving 13 bases between them. Germline CDR1 SNHLY, CDR2 FYNNEI. The CDR3 consists of 13 residues. This CDR3 reads CASNRQGRETQYF. In nucleotides, the CDR3 is TGTGCCAGCAATCGCCAGGGTAGAGAGACCCAGTACTTC.